These T cell receptor beta chains were read from a single sample in a study of T cells after yellow fever vaccination. MiXCR, applied by TCRdb to the 5' RACE reads, yields one record per CDR3 protein. The sample lists 250,000 to 400,000 distinct CDR3 sequences, approximately 4.5% occurring once. This specimen was PBMCs, taken 15 days after the yellow fever booster vaccination. The receptors were gathered from a man aged 18 to 29 who received the YFV17D yellow fever vaccine. Each CDR3 is given with its conserved first and last residue. A D gene is named only where the DNA matches it firmly. A row's size may be missing; if present it is once, few, many or a size class.

>.|TRBJ2-1|TRBD1|15|TRBV5-1
CASSRGQGLYNEQFF
TGCGCCAGCAGCAGGGGACAGGGGCTATACAATGAGCAGTTCTTC
>many|TRBJ1-5|.|14|TRBV20-1
CSALRGGPNQPQHF
TGCAGTGCCCTTCGAGGAGGGCCCAATCAGCCCCAGCATTTT
>.|TRBJ2-2|.|14|TRBV5-6
CASIRGLNTGELFF
TGTGCCAGCATCAGGGGCCTGAACACCGGGGAGCTGTTTTTT
>.|TRBJ2-1|TRBD1|13|TRBV11-2
CASSTGQANEQFF
TGTGCCAGCAGCACCGGACAGGCCAATGAGCAGTTCTTC
>few|TRBJ1-1|TRBD1|14|TRBV12-3/TRBV12-4
CASIPGTGNPEAFF
TGTGCCAGCATTCCCGGGACAGGGAACCCTGAAGCTTTCTTT
>.|TRBJ2-2|.|12|TRBV12-3/TRBV12-4
CASSFDSGELFF
TGTGCCAGCAGTTTTGATTCCGGGGAGCTGTTTTTT
>many|TRBJ1-4|.|12|TRBV12-3/TRBV12-4
CASSHPLGKLFF
TGTGCCAGCAGCCACCCTTTGGGAAAACTGTTTTTT
>many|TRBJ2-3|.|13|TRBV12-3/TRBV12-4
CASSLLRRDTQYF
TGTGCCAGCAGTCTATTGAGAAGAGATACGCAGTATTTT
>many|TRBJ2-1|TRBD1|16|TRBV7-9
CASSLRDRGPVNEQFF
TGTGCCAGCAGCTTACGGGACAGGGGGCCTGTAAATGAGCAGTTCTTC
>.|TRBJ2-1|TRBD2|16|TRBV20-1
CSARGGAGGPYNEQFF
TGCAGTGCTAGAGGGGGAGCGGGGGGGCCCTACAATGAGCAGTTCTTC
>few|TRBJ2-5|.|14|TRBV19
CASSVTRFQETQYF
TGTGCCAGTAGTGTTACAAGATTTCAAGAGACCCAGTACTTC
>.|TRBJ2-3|.|13|TRBV7-2
CASSPGHTDTQYF
TGTGCCAGTTCTCCGGGACACACAGATACGCAGTATTTT
>few|TRBJ2-3|.|17|TRBV4-3
CASSQGLGLLPTDTQYF
TGCGCCAGCAGCCAAGGCCTCGGGTTGTTGCCCACAGATACGCAGTATTTT
>many|TRBJ1-2|.|13|TRBV29-1
CSVDWAGFLGYTF
TGCAGCGTTGATTGGGCCGGCTTTTTGGGCTACACCTTC
>.|TRBJ1-1|TRBD1|15|TRBV7-9
CASSSRQGGNTEAFF
TGTGCCAGCAGCTCTCGACAGGGGGGGAACACTGAAGCTTTCTTT
>many|TRBJ1-2|.|12|TRBV9
CASSVSGYGYTF
TGTGCCAGCAGCGTATCGGGGTATGGCTACACCTTC
>.|TRBJ2-1|TRBD2|16|TRBV5-1
CASSLPLAGGGDEQFF
TGCGCCAGCAGCCTACCGCTAGCGGGGGGCGGCGATGAGCAGTTCTTC
>few|TRBJ1-1|.|14|TRBV6-6
CATSFNGQNTEAFF
TGTGCCACCTCGTTTAACGGACAGAACACTGAAGCTTTCTTT
>.|TRBJ1-1|.|13|TRBV20-1
CSAMTALDTEAFF
TGCAGTGCGATGACCGCCTTGGACACTGAAGCTTTCTTT
>few|TRBJ2-1|.|15|TRBV7-6
CASSLSPSSYNEQFF
TGTGCCAGCAGCTTATCCCCGAGCTCCTACAATGAGCAGTTCTTC
>few|TRBJ1-2|.|13|TRBV12-3/TRBV12-4
CASTFDKGYGYTF
TGTGCCAGCACCTTCGACAAGGGATATGGCTACACCTTC
>.|TRBJ1-5|.|12|TRBV30
CAWDRSGQPQHF
TGTGCCTGGGACAGGTCCGGTCAGCCCCAGCATTTT
>.|TRBJ2-2|.|15|TRBV25-1
CASSLGGGHTGELFF
TGTGCCAGCAGTTTGGGAGGGGGCCACACCGGGGAGCTGTTTTTT
>many|TRBJ2-3|.|15|TRBV5-1
CASSLGLRSTDTQYF
TGCGCCAGCAGCTTGGGGTTGCGGAGCACAGATACGCAGTATTTT
>.|TRBJ2-1|TRBD2|14|TRBV7-9
CATIAGNSYNEQFF
TGTGCCACGATAGCGGGGAACTCCTACAATGAGCAGTTCTTC
>many|TRBJ2-7|TRBD1|15|TRBV5-8
CASGLEDRPSYEQYF
TGTGCCAGCGGCCTTGAGGACAGGCCCTCCTACGAGCAGTACTTC
>many|TRBJ1-5|.|14|TRBV6-1
CASRPEYSNQPQHF
TGTGCCAGCAGGCCGGAGTATAGCAATCAGCCCCAGCATTTT
>.|TRBJ2-3|TRBD1|15|TRBV3-1
CASSRDRVDTDTQYF
TGTGCCAGCAGCCGCGACAGGGTTGACACAGATACGCAGTATTTT
>many|TRBJ1-4|.|17|TRBV9
CASSTGRNFATNEKLFF
TGTGCCAGCAGCACCGGACGGAACTTTGCAACTAATGAAAAACTGTTTTTT
>few|TRBJ2-4|.|16|TRBV5-1
CASSLAVRQGGNIQYF
TGCGCCAGCAGCTTGGCCGTACGACAGGGAGGTAACATTCAGTACTTC
>many|TRBJ1-1|.|14|TRBV11-2
CASSLEQGLTEAFF
TGTGCCAGCAGCTTAGAGCAGGGGCTCACTGAAGCTTTCTTT
>many|TRBJ1-1|TRBD1|15|TRBV7-2
CASSRGRGRNTEAFF
TGTGCCAGCAGTCGCGGGAGGGGGCGCAACACTGAAGCTTTCTTT
>.|TRBJ2-4|.|14|TRBV12-3/TRBV12-4
CASSFEQAGNIQYF
TGTGCCAGCAGTTTTGAGCAGGCTGGGAACATTCAGTACTTC
>few|TRBJ1-5|.|13|TRBV7-2
CASSLFANQPQHF
TGTGCCAGCAGCTTATTCGCTAATCAGCCCCAGCATTTT
>few|TRBJ2-3|TRBD2|16|TRBV20-1
CSARDRQRGPTDTQYF
TGCAGTGCTAGAGATCGTCAGCGGGGGCCCACAGATACGCAGTATTTT
>many|TRBJ1-1|.|13|TRBV9
CASSVGGYTEAFF
TGTGCCAGCAGCGTAGGAGGGTACACTGAAGCTTTCTTT
>many|TRBJ1-1|TRBD1|15|TRBV12-3/TRBV12-4
CASRPDRGVGTEAFF
TGTGCCAGCAGGCCAGACAGGGGGGTTGGCACTGAAGCTTTCTTT
>few|TRBJ1-5|.|16|TRBV29-1
CSAPPPGGRENQPQHF
TGCAGCGCCCCACCCCCCGGGGGGCGGGAGAATCAGCCCCAGCATTTT
>.|TRBJ2-5|.|13|TRBV7-2
CASSPGVAGTQYF
TGTGCCAGCAGCCCAGGGGTTGCGGGGACCCAGTACTTC
>many|TRBJ1-2|.|15|TRBV7-9
CASSLESARVGGYTF
TGTGCCAGCAGCTTAGAATCGGCCAGGGTAGGAGGCTACACCTTC
>many|TRBJ2-1|.|15|TRBV7-9
CASSSLTHRDREQFF
TGTGCCAGCAGCTCCCTTACACACAGGGATCGTGAGCAGTTCTTC
>.|TRBJ2-5|TRBD1|15|TRBV25-1
CASRRQGASWETQYF
TGTGCCAGCAGGAGACAGGGGGCAAGTTGGGAGACCCAGTACTTC